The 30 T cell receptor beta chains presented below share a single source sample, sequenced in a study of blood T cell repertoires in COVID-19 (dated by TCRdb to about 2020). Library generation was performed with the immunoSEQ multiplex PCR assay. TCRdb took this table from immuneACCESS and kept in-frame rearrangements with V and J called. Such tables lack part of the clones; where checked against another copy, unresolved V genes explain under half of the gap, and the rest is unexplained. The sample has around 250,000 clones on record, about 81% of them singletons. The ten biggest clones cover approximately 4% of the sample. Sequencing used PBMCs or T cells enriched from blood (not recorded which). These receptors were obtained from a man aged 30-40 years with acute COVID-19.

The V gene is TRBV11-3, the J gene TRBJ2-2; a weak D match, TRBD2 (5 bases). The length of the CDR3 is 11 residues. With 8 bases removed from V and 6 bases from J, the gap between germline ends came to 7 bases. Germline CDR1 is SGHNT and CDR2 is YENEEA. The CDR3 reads CASRGSGELFF. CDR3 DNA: TGTGCCAGCCGAGGGTCCGGGGAGCTGTTTTTT.

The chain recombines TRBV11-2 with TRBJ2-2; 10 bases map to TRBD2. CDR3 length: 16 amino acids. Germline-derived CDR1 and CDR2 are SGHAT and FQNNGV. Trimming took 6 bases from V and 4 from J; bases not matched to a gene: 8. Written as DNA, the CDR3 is TGTGCCAGCAGTTTTAAGCTAGCGGGAGCCACCGGGGAGCTGTTTTTT. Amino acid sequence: CASSFKLAGATGELFF. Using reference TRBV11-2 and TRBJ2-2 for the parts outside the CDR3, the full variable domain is EAGVAQSPRYKIIEKRQSVAFWCNPISGHATLYWYQQILGQGPKLLIQFQNNGVVDDSQLPKDRFSAERLKGVDSTLKIQPAKLEDSAVYLCASSFKLAGATGELFFGEGSRLTVL.

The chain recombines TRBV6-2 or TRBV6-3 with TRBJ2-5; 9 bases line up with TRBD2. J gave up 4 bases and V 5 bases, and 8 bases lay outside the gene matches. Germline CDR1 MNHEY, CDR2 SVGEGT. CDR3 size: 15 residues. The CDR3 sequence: CASSPAGGSTETQYF. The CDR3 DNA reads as TGTGCCAGCAGTCCAGCGGGAGGCTCTACAGAGACCCAGTACTTC.

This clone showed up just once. CDR3 coding DNA: TGTGCCAGCAGTTCCTATGGAGGGACGGGGGAGCAGTACGTC. Encoded protein: CASSSYGGTGEQYV. J is TRBJ2-7 and V is TRBV27; perhaps TRBD2 as D (6 bases). The CDR3 is made up of 14 amino acids. V was shortened by 4 bases and J by 7 bases, with 17 bases between the two germline ends. The germline gives CDR1 MNHEY, CDR2 SMNVEV (reference sequence).

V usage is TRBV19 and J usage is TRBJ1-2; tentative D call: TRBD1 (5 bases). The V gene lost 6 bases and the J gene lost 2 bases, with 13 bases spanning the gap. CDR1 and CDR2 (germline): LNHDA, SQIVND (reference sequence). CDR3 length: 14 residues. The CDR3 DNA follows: TGTGCCAGTAGCCGGACATTCATGAACTATGGCTACACCTTC. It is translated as CASSRTFMNYGYTF. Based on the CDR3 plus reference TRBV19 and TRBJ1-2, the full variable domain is DGGITQSPKYLFRKEGQNVTLSCEQNLNHDAMYWYRQDPGQGLRLIYYSQIVNDFQKGDIAEGYSVSREKKESFPLTVTSAQKNPTAFYLCASSRTFMNYGYTFGSGTRLTVV.

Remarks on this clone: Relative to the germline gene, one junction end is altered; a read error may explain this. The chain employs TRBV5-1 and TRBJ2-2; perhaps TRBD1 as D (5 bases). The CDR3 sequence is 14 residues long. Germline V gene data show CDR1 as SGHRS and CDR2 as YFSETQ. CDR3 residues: CASSFRENTGELFF. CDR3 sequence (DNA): TGTGCCAGCAGCTTCAGGGAGAACACCGGGGAGCTGTTTTTT. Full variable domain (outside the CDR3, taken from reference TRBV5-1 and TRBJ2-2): KAGVTQTPRYLIKTRGQQVTLSCSPISGHRSVSWYQQTPGQGLQFLFEYFSETQRNKGNFPGRFSGRQFSNSRSEMNVSTLELGDSALYLCASSFRENTGELFFGEGSRLTVL.

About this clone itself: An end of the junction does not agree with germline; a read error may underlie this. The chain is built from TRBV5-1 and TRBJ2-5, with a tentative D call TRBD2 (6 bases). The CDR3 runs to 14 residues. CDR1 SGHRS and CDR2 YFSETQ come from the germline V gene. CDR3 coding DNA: TGTGCCAGCAGCCGCGGGGCAGCCCAAGAGACCCAGTACTTC. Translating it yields CASSRGAAQETQYF.

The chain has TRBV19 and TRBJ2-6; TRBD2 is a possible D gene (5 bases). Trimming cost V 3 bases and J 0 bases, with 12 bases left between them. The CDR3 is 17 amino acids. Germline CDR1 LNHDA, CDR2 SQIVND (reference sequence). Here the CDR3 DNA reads TGTGCCAGTAGTATCGGCGGGTCCTACTCTGGGGCCAACGTCCTGACTTTC. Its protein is CASSIGGSYSGANVLTF.

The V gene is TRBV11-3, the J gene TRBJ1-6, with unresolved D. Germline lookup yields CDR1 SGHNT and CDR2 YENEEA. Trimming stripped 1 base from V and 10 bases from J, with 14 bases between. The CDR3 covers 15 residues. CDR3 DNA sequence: TGTGCCAGCAGCTTAGTTGCGAGCGTTCAATCACCCCTCCACTTT. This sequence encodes CASSLVASVQSPLHF.

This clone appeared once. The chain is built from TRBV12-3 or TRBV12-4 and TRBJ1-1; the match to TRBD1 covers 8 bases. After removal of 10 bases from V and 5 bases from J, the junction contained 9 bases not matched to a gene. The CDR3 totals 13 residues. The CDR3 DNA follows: TGTGCCACCCAGGGGGCGAGGGGGACTGAAGCTTTCTTT. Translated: CATQGARGTEAFF.

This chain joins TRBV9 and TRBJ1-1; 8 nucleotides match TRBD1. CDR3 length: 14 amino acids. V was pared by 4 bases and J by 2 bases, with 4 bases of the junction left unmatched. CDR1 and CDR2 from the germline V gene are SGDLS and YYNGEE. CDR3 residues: CASSRGQGNTEAFF. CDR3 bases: TGTGCCAGCAGCCGTGGACAGGGAAACACTGAAGCTTTCTTT.

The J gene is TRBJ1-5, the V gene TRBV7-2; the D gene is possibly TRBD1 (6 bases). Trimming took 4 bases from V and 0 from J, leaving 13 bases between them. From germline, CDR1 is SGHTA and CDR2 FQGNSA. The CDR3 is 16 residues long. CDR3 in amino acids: CASSSQGTYSNQPQHF. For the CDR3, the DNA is TGTGCCAGCAGCTCCCAGGGGACATATAGCAATCAGCCCCAGCATTTT. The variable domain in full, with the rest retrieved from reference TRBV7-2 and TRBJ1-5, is GAGVSQSPSNKVTEKGKDVELRCDPISGHTALYWYRQSLGQGLEFLIYFQGNSAPDKSGLPSDRFSAERTGGSVSTLTIQRTQQEDSAVYLCASSSQGTYSNQPQHFGDGTRLSIL.

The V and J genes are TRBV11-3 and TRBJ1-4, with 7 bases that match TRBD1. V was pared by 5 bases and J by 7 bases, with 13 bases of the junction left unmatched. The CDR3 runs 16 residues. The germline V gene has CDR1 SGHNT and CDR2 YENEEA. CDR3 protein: CASSPGSGTEGEKLFF. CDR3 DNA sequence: TGTGCCAGCAGCCCGGGCTCCGGGACAGAAGGTGAAAAACTGTTTTTT.

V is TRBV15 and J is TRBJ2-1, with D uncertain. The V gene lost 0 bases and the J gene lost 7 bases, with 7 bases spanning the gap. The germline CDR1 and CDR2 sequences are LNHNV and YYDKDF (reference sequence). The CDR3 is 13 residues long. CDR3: CATSRDLINEQFF. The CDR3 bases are TGTGCCACCAGCAGAGATCTTATTAATGAGCAGTTCTTC.

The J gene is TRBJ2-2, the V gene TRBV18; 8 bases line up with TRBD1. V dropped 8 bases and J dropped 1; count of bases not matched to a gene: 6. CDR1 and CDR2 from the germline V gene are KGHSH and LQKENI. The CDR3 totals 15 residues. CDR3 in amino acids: CASNLGQVNTGELFF. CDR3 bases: TGTGCCAGCAACCTGGGACAGGTGAACACCGGGGAGCTGTTTTTT.

CDR3 in DNA: TGTGCCACCAGCAGAGATCACACCAACGGGGTCAACACCATATATTTT. Its protein product is CATSRDHTNGVNTIYF. The gene calls are TRBV15 and TRBJ1-3, with no clear D. The CDR3 is made up of 16 amino acids. The germline gives CDR1 LNHNV, CDR2 YYDKDF (reference sequence). The V and J ends lost 0 bases and 7 bases respectively, with 16 bases between them.

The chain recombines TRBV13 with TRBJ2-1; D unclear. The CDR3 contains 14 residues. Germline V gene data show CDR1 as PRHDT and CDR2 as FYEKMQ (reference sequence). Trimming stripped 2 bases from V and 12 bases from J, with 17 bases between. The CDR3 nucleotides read TGTGCCAGCAGCTTAAGCGTCCAGACCGGAAGGCAGTTCTTC. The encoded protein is CASSLSVQTGRQFF.

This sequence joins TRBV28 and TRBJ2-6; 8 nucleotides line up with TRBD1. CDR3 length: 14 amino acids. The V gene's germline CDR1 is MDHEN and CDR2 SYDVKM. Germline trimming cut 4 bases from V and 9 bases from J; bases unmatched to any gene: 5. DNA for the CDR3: TGTGCCAGCAGTTCCCCGGGACAGGTCAACGTCCTGACTTTC. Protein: CASSSPGQVNVLTF.

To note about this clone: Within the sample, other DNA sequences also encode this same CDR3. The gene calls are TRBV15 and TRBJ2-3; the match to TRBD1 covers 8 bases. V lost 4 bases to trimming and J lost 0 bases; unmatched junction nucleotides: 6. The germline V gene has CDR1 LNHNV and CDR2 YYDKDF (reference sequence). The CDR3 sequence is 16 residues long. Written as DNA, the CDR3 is TGTGCCACCAGCACCCGACAGGGGTCTAGCACAGATACGCAGTATTTT. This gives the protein CATSTRQGSSTDTQYF. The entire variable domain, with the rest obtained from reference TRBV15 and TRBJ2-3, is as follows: DAMVIQNPRYQVTQFGKPVTLSCSQTLNHNVMYWYQQKSSQAPKLLFHYYDKDFNNEADTPDNFQSRRPNTSFCFLDIRSPGLGDTAMYLCATSTRQGSSTDTQYFGPGTRLTVL.

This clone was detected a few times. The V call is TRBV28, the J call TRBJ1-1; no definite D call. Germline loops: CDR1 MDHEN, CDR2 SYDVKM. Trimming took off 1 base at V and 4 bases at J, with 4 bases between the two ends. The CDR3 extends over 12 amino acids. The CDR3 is CASSLSFTEAFF. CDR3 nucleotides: TGTGCCAGCAGTTTATCATTCACTGAAGCTTTCTTT.

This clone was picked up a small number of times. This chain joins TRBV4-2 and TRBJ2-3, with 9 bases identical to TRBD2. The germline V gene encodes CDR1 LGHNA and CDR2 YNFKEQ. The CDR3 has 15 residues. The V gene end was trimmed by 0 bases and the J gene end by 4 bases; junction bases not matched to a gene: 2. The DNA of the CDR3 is TGTGCCAGCAGCCAAGAGCGGGGGGGCCCAGATACGCAGTATTTT. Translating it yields CASSQERGGPDTQYF.

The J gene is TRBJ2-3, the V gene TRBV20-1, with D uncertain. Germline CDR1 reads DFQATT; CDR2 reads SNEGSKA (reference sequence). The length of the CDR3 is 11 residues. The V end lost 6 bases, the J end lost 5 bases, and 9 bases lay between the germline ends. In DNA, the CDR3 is TGCAGTGCGCGCTCCGGAGATACGCAGTATTTT. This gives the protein CSARSGDTQYF.

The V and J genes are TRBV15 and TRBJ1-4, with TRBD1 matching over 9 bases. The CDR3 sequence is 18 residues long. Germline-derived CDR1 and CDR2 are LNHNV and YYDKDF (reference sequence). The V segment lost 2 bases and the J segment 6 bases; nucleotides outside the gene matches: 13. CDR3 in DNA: TGTGCCACCAGCAGAAACAGGGGGCTGTCACGGAACGATGAAAAACTGTTTTTT. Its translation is CATSRNRGLSRNDEKLFF.

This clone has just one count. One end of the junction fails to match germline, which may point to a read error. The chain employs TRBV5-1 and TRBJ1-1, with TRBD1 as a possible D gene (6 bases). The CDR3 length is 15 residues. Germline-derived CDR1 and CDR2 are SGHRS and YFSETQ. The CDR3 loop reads CASSLSGTWTTEAFF. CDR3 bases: TGTGCCAGCAGCTTATCCGGGACATGGACCACTGAAGCTTTCTTT. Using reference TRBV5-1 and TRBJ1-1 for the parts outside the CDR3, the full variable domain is KAGVTQTPRYLIKTRGQQVTLSCSPISGHRSVSWYQQTPGQGLQFLFEYFSETQRNKGNFPGRFSGRQFSNSRSEMNVSTLELGDSALYLCASSLSGTWTTEAFFGQGTRLTVV.

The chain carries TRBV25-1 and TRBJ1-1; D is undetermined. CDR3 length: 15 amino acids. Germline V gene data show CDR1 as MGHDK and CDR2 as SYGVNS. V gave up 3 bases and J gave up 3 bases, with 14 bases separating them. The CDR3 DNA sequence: TGTGCCAGCAGTGATCTGGAACCGAGGGACACTGAAGCTTTCTTT. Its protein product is CASSDLEPRDTEAFF.

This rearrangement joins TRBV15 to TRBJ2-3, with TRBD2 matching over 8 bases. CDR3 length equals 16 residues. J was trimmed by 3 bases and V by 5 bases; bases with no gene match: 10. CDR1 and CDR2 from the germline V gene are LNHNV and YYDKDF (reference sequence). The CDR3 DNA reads TGTGCCACCAGCCCTTCACCGGGACTAGGGACAGATACGCAGTATTTT. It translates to CATSPSPGLGTDTQYF.

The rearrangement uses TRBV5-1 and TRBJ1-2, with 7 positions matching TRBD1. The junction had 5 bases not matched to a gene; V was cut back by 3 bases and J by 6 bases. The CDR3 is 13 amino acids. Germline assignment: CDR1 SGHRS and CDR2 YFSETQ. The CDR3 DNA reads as TGCGCCAGCAGCTACGAGGGACAGAATGGCTACACCTTC. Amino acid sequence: CASSYEGQNGYTF.

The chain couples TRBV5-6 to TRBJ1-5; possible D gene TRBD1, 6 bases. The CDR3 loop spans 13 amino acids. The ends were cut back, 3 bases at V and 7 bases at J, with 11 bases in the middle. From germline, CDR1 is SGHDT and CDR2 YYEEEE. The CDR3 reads CASSSQGLQPQHF. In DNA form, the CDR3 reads TGTGCCAGCAGCTCCCAGGGGTTGCAGCCCCAGCATTTT.

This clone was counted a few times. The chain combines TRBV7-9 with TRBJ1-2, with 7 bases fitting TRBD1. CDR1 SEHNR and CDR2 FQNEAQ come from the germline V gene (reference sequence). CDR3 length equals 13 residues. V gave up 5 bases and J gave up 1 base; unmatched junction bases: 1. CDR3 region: CASSQGDNYGYTF. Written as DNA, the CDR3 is TGTGCCAGCAGCCAGGGGGATAACTATGGCTACACCTTC. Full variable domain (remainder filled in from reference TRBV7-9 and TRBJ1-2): DTGVSQNPRHKITKRGQNVTFRCDPISEHNRLYWYRQTLGQGPEFLTYFQNEAQLEKSRLLSDRFSAERPKGSFSTLEIQRTEQGDSAMYLCASSQGDNYGYTFGSGTRLTVV.

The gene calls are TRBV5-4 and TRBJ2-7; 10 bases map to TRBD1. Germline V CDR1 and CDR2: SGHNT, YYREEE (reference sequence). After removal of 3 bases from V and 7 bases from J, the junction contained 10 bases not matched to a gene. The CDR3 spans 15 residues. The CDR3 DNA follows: TGTGCCAGCAGCTCTGCCGGGACAGGGGCGAGAGAGCAGTACGTC. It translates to CASSSAGTGAREQYV.